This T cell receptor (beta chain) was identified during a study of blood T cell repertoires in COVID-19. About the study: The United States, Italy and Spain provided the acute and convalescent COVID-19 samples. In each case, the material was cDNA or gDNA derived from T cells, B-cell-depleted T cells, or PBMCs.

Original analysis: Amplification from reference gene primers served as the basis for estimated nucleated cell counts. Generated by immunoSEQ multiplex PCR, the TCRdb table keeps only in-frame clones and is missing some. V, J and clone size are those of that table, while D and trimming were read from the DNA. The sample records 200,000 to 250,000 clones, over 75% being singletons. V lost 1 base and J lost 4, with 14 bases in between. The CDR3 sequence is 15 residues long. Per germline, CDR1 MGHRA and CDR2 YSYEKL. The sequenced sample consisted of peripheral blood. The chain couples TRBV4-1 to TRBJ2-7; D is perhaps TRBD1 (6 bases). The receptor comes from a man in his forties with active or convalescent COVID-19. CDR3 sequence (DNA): TGCGCCAGCAGCCAAGGTTGGCAGGGGATTTACGAGCAGTACTTC. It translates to CASSQGWQGIYEQYF.